The source of this T cell receptor beta chain is a study of blood T cell repertoires in COVID-19. Looking at the study overall: From T cells, B-cell-depleted T cells, or PBMCs came the material, which was cDNA or gDNA.

V shed 2 bases and J shed 2 bases, with 22 bases lying between them. The CDR3 is made up of 19 amino acids. Germline CDR1 is SGHTA and CDR2 is FQGTGA. Authors' data handling: For nucleated cells, counts were estimated from reference gene primer amplification. The assay was immunoSEQ multiplex PCR, and TCRdb's table has in-frame clones only and misses some. V, J and clone size reflect that table, while D and trimming were determined from the DNA. This sample has tens of thousands of clones, with 88% found just once. The chain carries TRBV7-3 and TRBJ1-5, with TRBD1 as a possible D gene (5 bases). This clonotype originated in a man in his 70s with acute or convalescent COVID-19. The sequenced sample consisted of peripheral blood. As DNA, the CDR3 is TGTGCCAGCAGCTTAGATCGGGAGGAACGGGGGACGGGCAATCAGCCCCAGCATTTT. This translates into CASSLDREERGTGNQPQHF.